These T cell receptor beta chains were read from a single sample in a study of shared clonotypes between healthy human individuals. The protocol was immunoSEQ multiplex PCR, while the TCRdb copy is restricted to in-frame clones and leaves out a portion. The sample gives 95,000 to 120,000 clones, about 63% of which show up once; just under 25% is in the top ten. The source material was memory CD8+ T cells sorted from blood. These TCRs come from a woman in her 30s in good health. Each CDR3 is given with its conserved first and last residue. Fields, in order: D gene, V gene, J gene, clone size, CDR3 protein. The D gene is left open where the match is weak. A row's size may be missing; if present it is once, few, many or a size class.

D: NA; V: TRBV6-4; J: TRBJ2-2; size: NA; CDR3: CASSDSTTGELFF
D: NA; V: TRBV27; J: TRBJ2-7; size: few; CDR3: CASSANLLEQYF
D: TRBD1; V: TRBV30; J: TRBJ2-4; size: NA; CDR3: CAWSGNRGREGFGKNIQYF
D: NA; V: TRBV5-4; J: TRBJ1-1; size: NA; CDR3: CASSFWPRQRNTEAFF
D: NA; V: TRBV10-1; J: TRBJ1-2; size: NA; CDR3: CASSGLSRRKTYGYTF
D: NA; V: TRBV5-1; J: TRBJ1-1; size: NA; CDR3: CASSHLIGNTEAFF
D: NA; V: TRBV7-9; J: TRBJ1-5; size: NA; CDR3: CASSLQNQPQHF
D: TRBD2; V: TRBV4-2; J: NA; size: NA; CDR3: CASSHESGRGGDEQYF
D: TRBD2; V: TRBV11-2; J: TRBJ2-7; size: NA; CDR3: CASTPLAGRSYEQYF
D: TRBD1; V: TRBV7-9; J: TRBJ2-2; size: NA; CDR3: CASSPGTGDTGELFF
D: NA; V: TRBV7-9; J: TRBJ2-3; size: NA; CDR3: CASSLASASTDTQYF
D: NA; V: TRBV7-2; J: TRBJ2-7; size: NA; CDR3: CASSLARLYEQYF
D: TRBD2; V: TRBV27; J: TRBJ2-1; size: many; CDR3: CASSMTSGAYNEQFF
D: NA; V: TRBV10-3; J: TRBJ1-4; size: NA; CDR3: CAISEGGGKLFF
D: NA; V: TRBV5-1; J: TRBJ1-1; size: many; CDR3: CASSSSPNTEAFF
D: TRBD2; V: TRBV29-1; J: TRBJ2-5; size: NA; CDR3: CSVGLAGDNQYF
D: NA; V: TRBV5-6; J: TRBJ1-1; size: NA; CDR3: CASSLAWGTEAFF
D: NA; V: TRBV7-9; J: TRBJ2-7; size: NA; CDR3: CASSLGSGWEQYF
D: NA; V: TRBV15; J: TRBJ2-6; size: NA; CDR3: CATSRGARSGANVLTF
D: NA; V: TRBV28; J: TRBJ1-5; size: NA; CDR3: CASRHWTAVSNQPQHF
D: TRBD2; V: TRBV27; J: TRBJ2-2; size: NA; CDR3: CASSSGLAGGLSGELFF
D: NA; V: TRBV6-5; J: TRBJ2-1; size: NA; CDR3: CASTVSRVSYNEQFF
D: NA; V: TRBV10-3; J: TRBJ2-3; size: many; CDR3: CATAAAGSTDTQYF
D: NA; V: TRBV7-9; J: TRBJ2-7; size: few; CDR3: CASSESGVDEQYF
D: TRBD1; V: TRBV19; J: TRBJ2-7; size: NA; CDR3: CASSTWTGSSYEQYF
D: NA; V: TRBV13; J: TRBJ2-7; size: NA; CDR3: CASSLGDAPSMEYF
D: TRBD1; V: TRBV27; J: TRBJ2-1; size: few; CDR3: CASSYDREVFNEQFF
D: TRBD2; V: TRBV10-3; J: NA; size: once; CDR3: CATGLAGEGEQYF
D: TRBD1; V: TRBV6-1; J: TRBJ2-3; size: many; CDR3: CASSEGMTGPTDTQYF
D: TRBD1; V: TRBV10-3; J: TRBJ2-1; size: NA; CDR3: CAIRPGQGNEQFF
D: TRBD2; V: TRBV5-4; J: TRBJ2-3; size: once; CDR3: CASSAAYGLGSDTQYF
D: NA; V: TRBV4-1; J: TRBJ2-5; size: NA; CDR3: CATTTAAKETQYF
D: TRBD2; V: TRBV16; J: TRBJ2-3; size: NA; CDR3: CASSRGTSGRLF
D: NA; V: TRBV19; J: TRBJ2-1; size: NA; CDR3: CASSPWAGLGNEQFF
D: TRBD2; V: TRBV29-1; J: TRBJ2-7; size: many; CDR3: CSVDFGRAYEQYF
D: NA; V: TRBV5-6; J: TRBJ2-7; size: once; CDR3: CASSLASYEQYF
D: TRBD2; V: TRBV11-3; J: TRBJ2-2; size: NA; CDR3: CASSPIAGGPGTGELFF
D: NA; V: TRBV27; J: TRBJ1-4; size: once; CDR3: CASSFEGDEKLFF
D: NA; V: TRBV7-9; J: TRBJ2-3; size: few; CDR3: CASSEGGFVSTDTQYF
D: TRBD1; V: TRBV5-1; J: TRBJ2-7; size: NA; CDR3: CASSRGQGWFYEQYF
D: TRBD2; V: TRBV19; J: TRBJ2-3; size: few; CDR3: CASSIGGLAGGTDTQYF
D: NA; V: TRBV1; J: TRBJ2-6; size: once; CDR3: CTSRAQSRANVLTF
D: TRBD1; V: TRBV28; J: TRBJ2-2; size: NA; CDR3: CASSLDQGALNTGELFF
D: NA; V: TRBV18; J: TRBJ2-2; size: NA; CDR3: CASSPPRTANTGKLFF
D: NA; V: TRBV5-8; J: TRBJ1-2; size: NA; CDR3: CASSLEVGPYGYTF
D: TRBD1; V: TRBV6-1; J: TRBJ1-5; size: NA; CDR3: CASSEATGGGVYQPQHF
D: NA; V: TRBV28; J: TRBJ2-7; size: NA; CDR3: CASSLFLGKVSHEQYF
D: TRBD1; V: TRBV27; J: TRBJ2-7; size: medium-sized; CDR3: CASSLPGQTYEQYF
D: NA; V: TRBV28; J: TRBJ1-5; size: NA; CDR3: CASSPTGDDLSNQPQHF
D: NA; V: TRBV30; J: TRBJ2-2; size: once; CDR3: CAWNTGLTGELFF
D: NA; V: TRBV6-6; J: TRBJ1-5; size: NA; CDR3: CASSYGGVGQPQHF